This entry is about one T cell receptor (beta chain). Its antigen is as yet unknown. The data originate from a study of cytomegalovirus exposure and HLA in healthy donors. Whole-study results and caveats: It was confirmed in vitro that a few of the CMV-associated chains were specific for CMV antigens. Generally TCR sequences proved uncommon, though certain public TCRs appeared in numerous donors. In an earlier analysis, productive rearrangement rates for most beta V segments clustered near 90% or 30%.

The primer mix had 60 Vbeta and 13 Jbeta primers. Measured with immunoSEQ multiplex PCR; TCRdb has only the in-frame clones, and not every one. This table has 65,000 to 75,000 clones, 65% to 70% appearing once. The CDR3 sequence is 14 residues long. V was trimmed by 6 bases and J by 5 bases, leaving 16 bases between them. Germline CDR1 reads MGHDK; CDR2 reads SYGVNS. At sampling all donors were nominally healthy, likely with unrecorded immune exposures. The chain couples TRBV25-1 to TRBJ1-1, with D possibly matching TRBD1 (6 bases). The sample was PBMCs. This clonotype originated in a woman aged 25-40 years in good health and CMV-seronegative. CDR3 sequence reads: CASRDRTRGTEAFF. CDR3 nucleotide sequence: TGTGCCAGCAGGGACAGAACAAGGGGGACTGAAGCTTTCTTT.